Listed below are T cell receptor beta chains from one sample, sequenced in a study of T cells in localized non-small cell lung cancer. TCRdb's copy holds only in-frame clones and misses some; the assay was immunoSEQ multiplex PCR. The repertoire consists of tens of thousands of clones, with roughly 85% occurring once and the leading ten covering about 5%. Sample: peripheral blood mononuclear cells, taken before any cancer treatment. These receptors came from a male donor at least 60 years old with stage II lung adenocarcinoma. Both conserved end residues are part of each CDR3. D genes are given only for firm matches. A clone size is listed for some rows: how often the clone was seen (once, few, many), or a class if it is expanded.

NA | TRBJ2-2 | NA | TRBV28 | TGTGCCATAGGGACACAAAGGAACACCGGGGAGCTGTTTTTT | CAIGTQRNTGELFF
NA | TRBJ2-3 | NA | TRBV7-2 | TGTGCCAGCAGCTCCCAAAGCACAGATACGCAGTATTTT | CASSSQSTDTQYF
NA | TRBJ2-2 | NA | TRBV7-2 | TGTGCCAGCAGCTTCTTCTCGGGAGAGTGGGCCGGGGAGCTGTTTTTT | CASSFFSGEWAGELFF
NA | TRBJ1-5 | TRBD1 | TRBV6-1 | TGTGCCAGCAGTGAAGGGACAGGGCGGGATCAGCCCCAGCATTTT | CASSEGTGRDQPQHF
NA | TRBJ2-1 | TRBD2 | TRBV5-1 | TGCGCCAGCAGCTTGGGTCTACTAGCGGGTGACTCCCGATACAATGAGCAGTTCTTC | CASSLGLLAGDSRYNEQFF
NA | TRBJ2-6 | NA | TRBV28 | TGTGCCAGTGGGGCAACCACAGGGAAGGCTTCTGGGGCCAACGTCCTGACTTTC | CASGATTGKASGANVLTF
NA | TRBJ1-6 | NA | TRBV5-1 | TGCGCCAGCAGCTTGATGCCAGCTGATTCACCCCTCCACTTT | CASSLMPADSPLHF
once | TRBJ1-2 | TRBD1 | TRBV19 | TGTGCCAGTAGTACGGACAGGGCAAGCGGCTACACCTTC | CASSTDRASGYTF
once | TRBJ1-6 | TRBD1 | TRBV28 | TGTGCCAGCAGTACCCCTGACAGGGATAGTTCACCCCTCCACTTT | CASSTPDRDSSPLHF
NA | TRBJ2-1 | NA | TRBV4-3 | TGCGCCAGCAGCCCCGGACAGTACAATGAGCAGTTCTTC | CASSPGQYNEQFF
NA | TRBJ1-1 | NA | TRBV30 | TGTGCCTGGAGTGGCACAGGTCGGCCTGAAGCTTTCTTT | CAWSGTGRPEAFF
NA | TRBJ2-4 | NA | TRBV19 | TGTGCCAGTAGTATGGGTGGGCTAGTGGTGCACATTCAGTACTTC | CASSMGGLVVHIQYF
NA | TRBJ2-7 | TRBD2 | TRBV4-2 | TGTGCCAGCAGCCCCCGCGGGGCTAGCGGGAGGGTGGAGCAGTACTTC | CASSPRGASGRVEQYF
NA | TRBJ1-1 | TRBD1 | TRBV4-3 | TGCGCCAGCAGCCAAGATCTTGGGACAGGGGGCGGTGAAGCTTTCTTT | CASSQDLGTGGGEAFF
NA | TRBJ2-5 | NA | TRBV11-2 | TGTGCCAGCAGCTTACAAGAGACCCAGTACTTC | CASSLQETQYF
few | TRBJ2-7 | NA | TRBV20-1 | TGCAGTGTCGGGATCGGCGAGCAGTACTTC | CSVGIGEQYF
once | TRBJ2-3 | NA | TRBV5-4 | TGTGCCAGCAGCGCGGACGTCACTAGCACAGATACGCAGTATTTT | CASSADVTSTDTQYF
NA | TRBJ2-1 | NA | TRBV5-1 | TGCGCCAGCAGCTTGGGAACAGATGAGCAGTTCTTC | CASSLGTDEQFF
NA | TRBJ1-4 | NA | TRBV9 | TGTGCCAGCAGCGTAGAGTCGGATGAAAAACTGTTTTTT | CASSVESDEKLFF
NA | TRBJ1-1 | NA | TRBV29-1 | TGCAGCGTTGGAGACAATGAAGCTTTCTTT | CSVGDNEAFF
NA | TRBJ2-3 | TRBD2 | TRBV5-1 | TGCGCCAGCAGTTTAACCGGGACTAGTTACGATACGCAGTATTTT | CASSLTGTSYDTQYF
NA | TRBJ2-2 | NA | TRBV6-5 | TGTGCCAGCAGTGACCATAGGACACGAGGGGAGCTGTTTTTT | CASSDHRTRGELFF
NA | TRBJ2-1 | TRBD2 | TRBV5-6 | TGTGCCAGCAGCCTCGGGACTAGCGGGATCCTCTACAATGAGCAGTTCTTC | CASSLGTSGILYNEQFF
NA | TRBJ1-1 | TRBD1 | TRBV10-3 | TGTGCCATCAGTGGGGACAGGGGGGGAAGGGAAGCTTTCTTT | CAISGDRGGREAFF
once | TRBJ1-2 | TRBD1 | TRBV28 | TGTGCCAGCGGATCCGGGACAGGGACGAACTATGGCTACACCTTC | CASGSGTGTNYGYTF
once | TRBJ1-4 | NA | TRBV7-9 | TGTGCCAGCAGCGACGGACGGATTGAAAAACTGTTTTTT | CASSDGRIEKLFF
NA | TRBJ1-3 | NA | TRBV15 | TGTGCCACCAGCAGGGCAAAATCCGGAAACACCATATATTTT | CATSRAKSGNTIYF
NA | TRBJ2-5 | NA | TRBV6-5 | NA | CASNPSVAVQETQYF
NA | TRBJ2-5 | TRBD1 | TRBV19 | TGTGCCAGTAGTGTCACAGGGGGCGGAGAGACCCAGTACTTC | CASSVTGGGETQYF
NA | TRBJ1-2 | NA | TRBV5-1 | TGCGCCAGCAGCTTGGCCCTAGCCGCGACATATGGCTACACCTTC | CASSLALAATYGYTF
NA | TRBJ1-5 | NA | TRBV19 | TGTGCCAGTAGCATACGTGACGATCAGCCCCAGCATTTT | CASSIRDDQPQHF
NA | TRBJ1-2 | TRBD1 | TRBV4-1 | TGCGCCAGCAGCCCCTCATTCCAGGGGGCCTATGGCTACACCTTC | CASSPSFQGAYGYTF
NA | TRBJ1-2 | TRBD1 | TRBV30 | TGTGCCTGGAGTGTGGAGACAGGGGTAATCTATGGCTACACCTTC | CAWSVETGVIYGYTF
NA | TRBJ2-6 | NA | TRBV2 | TGTGCCAGCCTCTTCTCTGGGGCCAACGTCCTGACTTTC | CASLFSGANVLTF
few | TRBJ1-4 | NA | TRBV28 | TGTGCCAGCAGTTTAGGGGCAACTAATGAAAAACTGTTTTTT | CASSLGATNEKLFF